Below are 23 T cell receptor beta chains sequenced from a single sample in a study of T cell responses to AZD1222 COVID-19 vaccine. TCRdb's copy holds only in-frame clones and misses some; the assay was immunoSEQ multiplex PCR. Of roughly 130,000 clones listed, about 94% are singletons. This sample comprised peripheral blood, obtained on day 0 of AZD1222 vaccination. Every receptor here comes from an adult in good health.

The rearrangement joins TRBV12-3 or TRBV12-4 to TRBJ1-2; D unclear. This CDR3 has 13 residues. The ends were cut back, 0 bases at V and 6 bases at J, with 8 bases in the middle. The CDR3, as DNA: TGTGCCAGCAGTTTAGCTTCGCGGAATGGCTACACCTTC. It specifies CASSLASRNGYTF.

The chain is built from TRBV25-1 and TRBJ2-1, with 9 bases aligning to TRBD1. Per germline, CDR1 MGHDK and CDR2 SYGVNS. After removal of 8 bases from V and 2 bases from J, the junction contained 10 bases not matched to a gene. This CDR3 comprises 16 residues. CDR3 DNA sequence: TGTGCCAGCTCAGCCGGGACAGGGCCCGCCTACAATGAGCAGTTCTTC. Amino acids: CASSAGTGPAYNEQFF.

The chain employs TRBV19 and TRBJ1-2; D gene uncertain. Trimming pared 3 bases from V and 7 bases from J, leaving 24 bases between. This CDR3 comprises 17 residues. Germline CDR1 reads LNHDA; CDR2 reads SQIVND (reference sequence). CDR3 bases: TGTGCCAGTAGTATCTATGCCCGGTGGGCAGGAAGGACTGGCTACACCTTC. Amino acid sequence: CASSIYARWAGRTGYTF.

This chain connects TRBV14 to TRBJ2-1; TRBD2 might be the D (5 bases). Germline V gene data show CDR1 as SGHDN and CDR2 as FVKESK. The V end was cut by 5 bases, the J end by 4 bases, with 9 bases between. The CDR3 contains 13 residues. The CDR3 region has the DNA TGTGCCAGCAGCTCGCAGCGGTACAATGAGCAGTTCTTC. As protein: CASSSQRYNEQFF.

The chain recombines TRBV4-2 with TRBJ2-1; 9 bases align to TRBD1. Trimming cost V 3 bases and J 9 bases; bases outside gene matches: 12. Looked up from germline, CDR1 is LGHNA and CDR2 is YNFKEQ. The CDR3 is 16 residues long. CDR3 nucleotides: TGTGCCAGCAGCCAGCCCGGGACAGGGTTTTTGGGTGAGCAGTTCTTC. It yields the protein CASSQPGTGFLGEQFF.

This chain links TRBV4-3 with TRBJ2-1; D unresolved. Germline CDR1 is LGHNA and CDR2 is YSLEER. V lost 0 bases and J 6 bases, leaving 12 bases between the germline ends. The CDR3 covers 15 residues. CDR3 loop: CASSQDVNPLNEQFF. Written as DNA, the CDR3 is TGCGCCAGCAGCCAAGATGTGAACCCCCTCAATGAGCAGTTCTTC.

The chain couples TRBV27 to TRBJ1-1; TRBD1 matches at 7 bases. Germline V gene data show CDR1 as MNHEY and CDR2 as SMNVEV (reference sequence). The CDR3 is 12 amino acids. V shed 3 bases and J 7 bases; nucleotides not matched to a gene: 2. CDR3 loop: CASSFRQGEAFF. In DNA, the CDR3 is TGTGCCAGCAGTTTCAGACAGGGTGAAGCTTTCTTT.

The chain is built from TRBV5-1 and TRBJ2-1; 9 bases are a match to TRBD2. The length of the CDR3 is 15 residues. V shed 1 base, J shed 8 bases, and the junction held 7 bases outside the gene matches. Germline V gene data show CDR1 as SGHRS and CDR2 as YFSETQ. CDR3 coding DNA: TGCGCCAGCAGCTTGCCTAGCGGGGTGGGGGATGAGCAGTTCTTC. Its protein is CASSLPSGVGDEQFF.

The J gene is TRBJ1-2, the V gene TRBV12-3 or TRBV12-4; unclear D gene. Deletions cut 7 bases from V and 5 bases from J, with 11 bases between. The CDR3 consists of 12 residues. The CDR3 coding sequence is TGTGCCAGCACGACCGGCCCTTATGGCTACACCTTC. This sequence encodes CASTTGPYGYTF.

This chain uses TRBV7-3 with TRBJ1-2; D call uncertain. CDR3 size: 14 residues. V was cut by 5 bases and J by 4 bases, with 14 bases left in between. CDR1 is SGHTA, CDR2 FQGTGA, per germline. CDR3 nucleotides: TGTGCCAGCAGCGACCCGGAGGGCGCCTATGGCTACACCTTC. This gives the protein CASSDPEGAYGYTF. The complete variable domain, with remaining parts taken from reference TRBV7-3 and TRBJ1-2, reads GAGVSQTPSNKVTEKGKYVELRCDPISGHTALYWYRQSLGQGPEFLIYFQGTGAADDSGLPNDRFFAVRPEGSVSTLKIQRTERGDSAVYLCASSDPEGAYGYTFGSGTRLTVV.

This rearrangement joins TRBV28 to TRBJ2-7; a weak D match, TRBD2 (5 bases). Germline CDR1 is MDHEN and CDR2 is SYDVKM. The CDR3 has 13 amino acids. Trimming left V 8 bases short and J 0 bases short, with 11 bases between. CDR3 residues: CASWAGSSYEQYF. The CDR3, as DNA: TGTGCCAGCTGGGCGGGTTCCTCCTACGAGCAGTACTTC.

The V gene is TRBV19, the J gene TRBJ1-2; no definite D call. V was clipped by 7 bases and J by 6 bases, with 15 bases between them. The germline V gene has CDR1 LNHDA and CDR2 SQIVND (reference sequence). CDR3 size: 13 residues. The CDR3, as DNA: TGTGCCAGTAATAGGGTTGCTTTTGATGGCTACACCTTC. Its protein is CASNRVAFDGYTF.

This chain connects TRBV9 to TRBJ2-3; TRBD2 matches 7 bases. Germline CDR1 and CDR2: SGDLS and YYNGEE. CDR3 length: 16 residues. The ends lost 3 bases at V and 2 bases at J; junction bases unmatched: 9. CDR3 in DNA: TGTGCCAGCAGCGAACGAAGCGGGGCCCTCACAGATACGCAGTATTTT. This encodes CASSERSGALTDTQYF.

This chain uses TRBV14 with TRBJ2-5, with D perhaps matching TRBD2 (5 bases). The CDR3 is made up of 16 amino acids. CDR1 SGHDN and CDR2 FVKESK come from the germline V gene. Trimming cost V 4 bases and J 5 bases, with 20 bases left between them. Here the CDR3 reads CASSLYYGESGETQYF. The DNA for the CDR3 is TGTGCCAGCAGCCTCTATTACGGGGAGTCCGGGGAGACCCAGTACTTC.

The sample holds one count of this clone. Here the CDR3 DNA reads TGTGCCAGCAGTTTAGGACCACCCCGCGAGCAGTACTTC. Amino acids: CASSLGPPREQYF. This chain connects TRBV12-3 or TRBV12-4 to TRBJ2-7; D uncertain. The CDR3 is made up of 13 amino acids. Trimming cost V 1 base and J 6 bases, with 10 bases left between them.

This chain uses TRBV4-1 with TRBJ2-3, with D hard to call. The CDR3 runs 15 residues. Trimming shortened V by 0 bases and J by 1 base, and 8 bases separated the two germline ends. Germline-derived CDR1 and CDR2 are MGHRA and YSYEKL. As DNA, the CDR3 is TGCGCCAGCAGCCAAGATAGAATTGGCACAGATACGCAGTATTTT. It codes for CASSQDRIGTDTQYF.

Here the CDR3 reads CASSLDTGKGSSYNEQFF. The CDR3 DNA is TGTGCCAGCAGCTTGGACACAGGAAAGGGAAGCTCCTACAATGAGCAGTTCTTC. This chain links TRBV5-4 with TRBJ2-1; possible D gene TRBD1, 5 bases. Germline V gene data show CDR1 as SGHNT and CDR2 as YYREEE (reference sequence). The V end was cut by 0 bases, the J end by 0 bases, with 16 bases between. CDR3 size: 18 residues. The variable domain in full, completed from reference TRBV5-4 and TRBJ2-1, reads ETGVTQSPTHLIKTRGQQVTLRCSSQSGHNTVSWYQQALGQGPQFIFQYYREEENGRGNFPPRFSGLQFPNYSSELNVNALELDDSALYLCASSLDTGKGSSYNEQFFGPGTRLTVL.

The gene calls are TRBV7-8 and TRBJ1-5, with D possibly being TRBD1 (5 bases). Germline values: CDR1 SGHVS, CDR2 FQNEAQ. There are 16 residues in the CDR3. Trimming removed 0 bases from V and 2 bases from J, with 11 bases in between. In nucleotides, the CDR3 is TGTGCCAGCAGCTTAGCACAGGTCAGGCGCAATCAGCCCCAGCATTTT. It translates to CASSLAQVRRNQPQHF.

This clone occurred once. This chain uses TRBV7-9 with TRBJ2-3; 10 bases fit TRBD2. Germline CDR1 SEHNR, CDR2 FQNEAQ (reference sequence). The junction had 7 bases not matched to a gene; V was cut back by 2 bases and J by 5 bases. The CDR3 is made up of 16 amino acids. CDR3 bases: TGTGCCAGCAGCTTACCGCTAGCGGGAGTCATAGATACGCAGTATTTT. This gives the protein CASSLPLAGVIDTQYF.

This chain connects TRBV6-5 to TRBJ1-2; D remains unclear. V lost 6 bases and J 7 bases, leaving 15 bases between the germline ends. The CDR3 runs 13 residues. Germline CDR1 is MNHEY and CDR2 is SVGAGI. CDR3 region: CASSQSLWGGYTF. The CDR3 coding sequence is TGTGCCAGCAGCCAGAGTCTCTGGGGTGGCTACACCTTC.

The chain uses TRBV19 and TRBJ1-1; 7 bases match TRBD1. V was pared by 4 bases and J by 1 base, with 6 bases of the junction left unmatched. This CDR3 is 15 amino acids long. Germline loops: CDR1 LNHDA, CDR2 SQIVND (reference sequence). CDR3 nucleotides: TGTGCCAGTAGTAACCTAGGGACAGCGAACACTGAAGCTTTCTTT. It yields the protein CASSNLGTANTEAFF.

The V call is TRBV29-1, the J call TRBJ1-1; TRBD1 agrees at 7 bases. Unmatched junction bases numbered 5, after V lost 4 bases and J lost 3 bases. Germline lookup yields CDR1 SQVTM and CDR2 ANQGSEA. CDR3 length: 13 amino acids. The CDR3 DNA reads TGCAGCGTTGGGGACAGCCGCTACACTGAAGCTTTCTTT. This encodes CSVGDSRYTEAFF.

The rearrangement uses TRBV13 and TRBJ2-1, with a tentative D call TRBD1 (5 bases). Germline V gives CDR1 PRHDT, CDR2 FYEKMQ (reference sequence). The CDR3 is 13 residues long. Trimming removed 5 bases at V and 5 bases at J, with 10 bases between. Written as DNA, the CDR3 is TGTGCCAGCAGCCCCTCCAGGGACAATGAGCAGTTCTTC. Amino acids: CASSPSRDNEQFF.